This T cell receptor beta chain was found in a study of identical twins. Study outcomes and limitations: Those out-of-frame alpha sequences shared by twins showed an excess of low generation probability. Memory repertoires lacked the insertion deficit that abundant cord blood beta clonotypes showed.

Germline values: CDR1 SGHTA, CDR2 FQGNSA. This CDR3 spans 15 amino acids. Trimming shortened V by 5 bases and J by 1 base, and 15 bases separated the two germline ends. cDNA molecules carried unique molecular identifiers, and template switching added a universal primer site. TCRdb processed the 5' RACE reads anew with MiXCR; each CDR3 protein has one entry. The sample records under 350,000 distinct CDR3 sequences, roughly 9% being singletons. This clonotype was recorded many times. Its cognate antigen is unknown. These data are also associated with another study on yellow fever vaccine responses in identical twins.

The clonotype originates from a woman aged 18 to 35 in good health. This chain joins TRBV7-2 and TRBJ2-7; tentative D call: TRBD2 (6 bases). The sample taken for sequencing was CD8+ T cells sorted from blood. The CDR3 DNA sequence: TGTGCCAGCAGCGAAACGGGACTGCCATCCTACGAGCAGTACTTC. As protein: CASSETGLPSYEQYF.